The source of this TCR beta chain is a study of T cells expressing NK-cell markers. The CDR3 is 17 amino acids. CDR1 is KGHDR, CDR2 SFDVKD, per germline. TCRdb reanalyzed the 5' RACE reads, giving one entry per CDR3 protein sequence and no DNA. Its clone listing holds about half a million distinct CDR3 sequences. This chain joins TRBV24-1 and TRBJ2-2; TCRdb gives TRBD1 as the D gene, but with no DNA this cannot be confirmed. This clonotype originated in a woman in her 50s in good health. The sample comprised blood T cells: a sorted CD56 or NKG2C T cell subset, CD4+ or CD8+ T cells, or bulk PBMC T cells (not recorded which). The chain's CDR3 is CATSDRGQGEITGELFF.